The clone carrying this T cell receptor (beta chain) was observed at least ten times. In TCRdb, the 5' RACE reads were re-called with MiXCR into one record per CDR3 protein. This sample carries tens of thousands of distinct CDR3 sequences, approximately 15% of them seen once, and the ten largest clones take about 4%. The record originates from a study of early T cells in non-severe SARS-CoV-2 infection. Losses at the gene ends were 5 bases for V and 6 bases for J; bases not matched to a gene: 11. Germline lookup yields CDR1 LGHNT and CDR2 FRNRAP. The CDR3 is 16 amino acids. The receptor was derived from an adult who was a healthcare worker with PCR-confirmed SARS-CoV-2 infection or an uninfected control (not recorded which). The sample consisted of whole blood, taken at baseline. The rearrangement joins TRBV12-5 to TRBJ2-2; 8 bases line up with TRBD2. The CDR3 sequence: CASGLRSGSLPGELFF. The CDR3 DNA reads as TGTGCTAGTGGTCTAAGAAGCGGGAGTCTCCCCGGGGAGCTGTTTTTT.